This TCR beta chain was sequenced for a study of T-cell memory formation after mild COVID-19. Background on the study: Across donors, TCR clusters were largely donor specific.

Germline CDR1 is SEHNR and CDR2 is FQNEAQ (reference sequence). CDR3 size: 14 residues. Trimming pared 5 bases from V and 4 bases from J, leaving 13 bases between. Using constant-segment primers, 5'RACE produced TCR alpha and TCR beta cDNA libraries carrying sample barcodes and UMIs. Using its own MiXCR run on the 5' RACE reads, TCRdb lists one record per CDR3 protein. In the table there are around 190,000 distinct CDR3 sequences, about 18% of which are singletons. Concerning this clonotype itself: The antigen is not known.

Study-wide points: Clones which contracted sat mainly in CM and EM if CD4+, and in EMRA if CD8+.

The receptor was derived from a man between 18 and 29 years old who had mild COVID-19 (a few samples of this study predate the infection). Cell type and time point are not known. The chain recombines TRBV7-9 with TRBJ2-3, with D possibly matching TRBD2 (6 bases). The material sequenced was PBMCs or a T cell subset sorted from them (not recorded which). This chain's CDR3 is CASSVSGSSDTQYF. In DNA, the CDR3 is TGTGCCAGCAGCGTGAGCGGGTCCTCAGATACGCAGTATTTT.